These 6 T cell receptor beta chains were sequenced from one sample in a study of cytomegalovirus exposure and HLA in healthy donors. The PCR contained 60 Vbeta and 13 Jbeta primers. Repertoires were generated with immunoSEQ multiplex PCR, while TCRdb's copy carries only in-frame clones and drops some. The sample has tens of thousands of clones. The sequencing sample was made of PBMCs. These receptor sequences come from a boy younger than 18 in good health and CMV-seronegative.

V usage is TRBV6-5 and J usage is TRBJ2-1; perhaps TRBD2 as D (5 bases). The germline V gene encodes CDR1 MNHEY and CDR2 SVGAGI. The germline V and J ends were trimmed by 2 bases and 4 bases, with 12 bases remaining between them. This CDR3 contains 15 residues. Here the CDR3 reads CASSYGLTGYNEQFF. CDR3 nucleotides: TGTGCCAGCAGTTACGGTTTGACGGGGTACAATGAGCAGTTCTTC.

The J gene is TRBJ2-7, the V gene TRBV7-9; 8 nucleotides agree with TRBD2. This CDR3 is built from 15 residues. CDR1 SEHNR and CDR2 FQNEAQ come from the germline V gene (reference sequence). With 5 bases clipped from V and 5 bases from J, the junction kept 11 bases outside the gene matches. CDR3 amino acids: CASSAYGGGHDEQYF. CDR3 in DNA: TGTGCCAGCAGCGCGTATGGCGGGGGGCACGACGAGCAGTACTTC.

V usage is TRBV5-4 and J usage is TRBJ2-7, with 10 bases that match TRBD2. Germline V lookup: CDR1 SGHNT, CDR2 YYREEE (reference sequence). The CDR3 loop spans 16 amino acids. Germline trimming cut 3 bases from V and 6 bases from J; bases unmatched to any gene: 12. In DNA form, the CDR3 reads TGTGCCAGCAGCTCCCTCTTAGCGGGGGGATCGGGCGAGCAGTACTTC. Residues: CASSSLLAGGSGEQYF.

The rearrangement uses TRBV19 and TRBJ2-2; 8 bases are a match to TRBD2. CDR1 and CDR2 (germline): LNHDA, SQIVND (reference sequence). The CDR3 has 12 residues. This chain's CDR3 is CAGGGSTGELFF. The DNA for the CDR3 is TGTGCTGGCGGGGGGTCAACCGGGGAGCTGTTTTTT.

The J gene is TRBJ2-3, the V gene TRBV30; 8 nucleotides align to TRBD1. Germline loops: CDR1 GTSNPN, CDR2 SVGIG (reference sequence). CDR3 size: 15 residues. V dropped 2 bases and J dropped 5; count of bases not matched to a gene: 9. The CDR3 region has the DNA TGTGCCTGGAGTCTCAAGACAGGGGCGGGAGATACGCAGTATTTT. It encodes CAWSLKTGAGDTQYF.

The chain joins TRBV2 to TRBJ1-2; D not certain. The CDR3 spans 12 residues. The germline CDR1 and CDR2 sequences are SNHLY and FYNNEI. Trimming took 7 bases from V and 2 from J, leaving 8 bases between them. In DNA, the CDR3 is TGTGCCAGCACGGGATCCAACTATGGCTACACCTTC. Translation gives CASTGSNYGYTF.